This is a list of T cell receptor beta chains from one sample in a study of shared T cell receptors in the human thymus. Some clones are missing from TCRdb's copy, which holds only in-frame ones; the method was immunoSEQ multiplex PCR. The sample consists of about 660,000 clones, roughly 88% of them appearing once. These same records also appear under a second study, on human thymus T cells.

Sequencing was performed on thymocytes. Receptor source: a boy under three years old with a congenital heart defect. Both conserved end residues are part of each CDR3. A D gene is named only where the DNA matches it firmly. Expanded clones are given a class, and other clones once, few, many or no size at all.

V: TRBV5-4
size: NA
D: TRBD2
J: TRBJ2-1
DNA: TGTGCCAGCAGCTTGGCCCCCGGGACTAGCGGGAGTAAGGTCAATGAGCAGTTCTTC
CDR3: CASSLAPGTSGSKVNEQFF

V: TRBV11-2
size: NA
D: TRBD2
J: TRBJ2-3
DNA: TGTGCCAGCAGCTTAGGACGACTAGCGACAGATACGCAGTATTTT
CDR3: CASSLGRLATDTQYF

V: TRBV5-4
size: NA
D: TRBD1
J: TRBJ2-7
DNA: TGTGCCAGCAGCTTGGAAGGGACAGGTGCCTACGAGCAGTACTTC
CDR3: CASSLEGTGAYEQYF

V: TRBV12-5
size: NA
D: TRBD1
J: TRBJ1-5
DNA: TGTGCTAGTGGTTTGGGGACAGGGGCCCTTTGGAATCAGCCCCAGCATTTT
CDR3: CASGLGTGALWNQPQHF

V: TRBV7-9
size: NA
D: NA
J: TRBJ2-7
DNA: TGTGCCAGCAGCCCACCTAGCGCCCCCTACGAGCAGTACTTC
CDR3: CASSPPSAPYEQYF

V: TRBV6-1
size: once
D: NA
J: TRBJ2-3
DNA: TGTGCCAGCAGTGAAGGTCGTCTAGTTAGCACAGATACGCAGTATTTT
CDR3: CASSEGRLVSTDTQYF

V: TRBV27
size: NA
D: NA
J: TRBJ2-7
DNA: TGTGCCAGCAGTTTAACGGGCGGCGGGCGCAAGGGCGAGCAGTACTTC
CDR3: CASSLTGGGRKGEQYF

V: TRBV7-8
size: NA
D: NA
J: TRBJ2-7
DNA: TGTGCCAGCAGCGAAGCCCTTTTTAGCACCGAGCAGTACTTC
CDR3: CASSEALFSTEQYF

V: TRBV19
size: NA
D: TRBD2
J: TRBJ2-3
DNA: TGTGCCAGTAGTATACCGGGACTAGTGTCTACGCAGTATTTT
CDR3: CASSIPGLVSTQYF

V: TRBV27
size: NA
D: NA
J: TRBJ2-3
DNA: TGTGCCAGCAGGCCAGGCATTAGCACAGATACGCAGTATTTT
CDR3: CASRPGISTDTQYF

V: TRBV7-2
size: NA
D: TRBD1
J: TRBJ2-5
DNA: TGTGCCAGTAGAGGGACAGTCCAAGAGACCCAGTACTTC
CDR3: CASRGTVQETQYF

V: TRBV4-2
size: NA
D: NA
J: TRBJ2-6
DNA: TGTGCCAGCAGCCAAGCCGGGACTTCCTCTGGGGCCAACGTCCTGACTTTC
CDR3: CASSQAGTSSGANVLTF

V: TRBV6-5
size: NA
D: NA
J: TRBJ1-2
DNA: TGTGCCAGCAGTTGCCCGACAGATAACTATGGCTACACCTTC
CDR3: CASSCPTDNYGYTF

V: TRBV5-5
size: NA
D: TRBD1
J: TRBJ2-3
DNA: TGTGCCAGCAGATGGGGGGGGACAGGGCGAGCAGATACGCAGTATTTT
CDR3: CASRWGGTGRADTQYF

V: TRBV5-4
size: NA
D: TRBD1
J: TRBJ2-3
DNA: TGTGCCAGCAGCGCCAGGACAGGACCGCCCACAGATACGCAGTATTTT
CDR3: CASSARTGPPTDTQYF

V: TRBV15
size: NA
D: NA
J: TRBJ2-7
DNA: TGTGCCACCAGCGGCCGACAGGTGCCCGTCTACGAGCAGTACTTC
CDR3: CATSGRQVPVYEQYF

V: TRBV27
size: NA
D: NA
J: TRBJ1-1
DNA: TGTGCCAGCAGTCCAAGAGCGGGGGGCAGGTCTGAAGCTTTCTTT
CDR3: CASSPRAGGRSEAFF

V: TRBV5-6
size: few
D: TRBD2
J: TRBJ2-5
DNA: TGTGCCAGCAGCGGCAGCGGGGAGGAGACCCAGTACTTC
CDR3: CASSGSGEETQYF

V: TRBV2
size: NA
D: TRBD2
J: TRBJ2-2
DNA: TGTGCCAGCAGTGACCGGGCGGGAGCAGGCGGCACCGGGGAGCTGTTTTTT
CDR3: CASSDRAGAGGTGELFF

V: TRBV11-2
size: NA
D: NA
J: TRBJ2-7
DNA: TGTGCCAGCAGCTTATACTGGGACACCTACGAGCAGTACTTC
CDR3: CASSLYWDTYEQYF

V: TRBV16
size: NA
D: TRBD2
J: TRBJ2-5
DNA: TGTGCCAGCAGCCAACGTTTAGGTGACAATCAACGAAATGCGGGAGGGCCGGGGACCCAGTACTTC
CDR3: CASSQRLGDNQRNAGGPGTQYF

V: TRBV4-3
size: once
D: TRBD2
J: TRBJ2-3
DNA: TGCGCCAGCAGCCAAGGGGTTCCGACTAGCGGAGAATTCACAGATACGCAGTATTTT
CDR3: CASSQGVPTSGEFTDTQYF

V: TRBV27
size: NA
D: TRBD2
J: TRBJ2-7
DNA: TGTGCCAGCAGTGCCACTAGCGGGAGGCCCGGGGTGTACGAGCAGTACTTC
CDR3: CASSATSGRPGVYEQYF

V: TRBV27
size: NA
D: NA
J: TRBJ2-7
DNA: TGTGCCAGCAGTTTCGGGACTTTTCCCTACGAGCAGTACTTC
CDR3: CASSFGTFPYEQYF

V: TRBV7-2
size: once
D: NA
J: TRBJ2-7
DNA: TGTGCCAGCAGCTTAGGGGCAGGCAGCTCCTACGAGCAGTACTTC
CDR3: CASSLGAGSSYEQYF

V: TRBV5-1
size: NA
D: TRBD2
J: TRBJ2-3
DNA: TGCGCCAGCAGCGGCCAAGGACTAGCGGGAGGGCCGGAGTGGGATACGCAGTATTTT
CDR3: CASSGQGLAGGPEWDTQYF

V: TRBV5-4
size: NA
D: TRBD2
J: TRBJ2-7
DNA: TGTGCCAGCTCCCTAGGGGTAGCGGGAGTTCCGACCTACGAGCAGTACTTC
CDR3: CASSLGVAGVPTYEQYF

V: TRBV7-9
size: once
D: NA
J: TRBJ2-7
DNA: TGTGCCAGCAGCAACCAGGTGGCAGGGACAACCTACGAGCAGTACTTC
CDR3: CASSNQVAGTTYEQYF

V: TRBV4-2
size: once
D: NA
J: TRBJ2-2
DNA: TGTGCCAGCAGCCAAGATCTGCGGAGGGATAGCGGGGAGCTGTTTTTT
CDR3: CASSQDLRRDSGELFF

V: TRBV6-1
size: NA
D: TRBD1
J: TRBJ1-5
DNA: TGTGCCAGCAGGGAAAAACCGGGACAGGGGAACCATAGCAATCAGCCCCAGCATTTT
CDR3: CASREKPGQGNHSNQPQHF

V: TRBV27
size: NA
D: TRBD2
J: TRBJ2-1
DNA: TGTGCCAGCAGTCCGTTAGCGGGAGAGCAGTTCTTC
CDR3: CASSPLAGEQFF

V: TRBV28
size: NA
D: TRBD2
J: TRBJ2-7
DNA: TGTGCCAGCACCGGTAGCGGGGGAAGCTCCTACGAGCAGTACTTC
CDR3: CASTGSGGSSYEQYF

V: TRBV9
size: NA
D: NA
J: TRBJ2-3
DNA: TGTGCCAGCAGCGTGGGCCGCCTCCCAGATACGCAGTATTTT
CDR3: CASSVGRLPDTQYF

V: TRBV5-1
size: NA
D: NA
J: TRBJ2-1
DNA: TGCGCCAGCAGCCCGGGAGACCATAGCTACAATGAGCAGTTCTTC
CDR3: CASSPGDHSYNEQFF

V: TRBV10-3
size: few
D: NA
J: TRBJ2-6
DNA: TGTGCCATCAGTGAGGTTCCTATCTCCAGGGCTCCTGGGGCCAACGTCCTGACTTTC
CDR3: CAISEVPISRAPGANVLTF

V: TRBV6-5
size: NA
D: TRBD1
J: TRBJ1-5
DNA: TGTGCCAGCGGGACAGCCCTCGAGAGCAATCAGCCCCAGCATTTT
CDR3: CASGTALESNQPQHF

V: TRBV28
size: NA
D: TRBD1
J: TRBJ1-2
DNA: TGTGCCAGCAGTTCAACCCGGGACAGGGGAGGGGGAGGTTATGGCTACACCTTC
CDR3: CASSSTRDRGGGGYGYTF

V: TRBV4-3
size: NA
D: TRBD2
J: TRBJ2-1
DNA: TGCGCCAGCAGCCAAGATCCCAGACTAGCGGGAGGGAGCTCCTACAATGAGCAGTTCTTC
CDR3: CASSQDPRLAGGSSYNEQFF

V: TRBV19
size: NA
D: NA
J: TRBJ2-7
DNA: TGTGCCAGTAGTCCTTCAGCCTACGAGCAGTACTTC
CDR3: CASSPSAYEQYF

V: TRBV28
size: NA
D: TRBD1
J: TRBJ1-2
DNA: TGTGCCAGCAGTTTTGAGGGGGACAGTGCCATTTATGGCTACACCTTC
CDR3: CASSFEGDSAIYGYTF

V: TRBV19
size: NA
D: TRBD1
J: TRBJ2-7
DNA: TGTGCCAGTAGTGAACTCGGGACAGGGGTCCACTCCTACGAGCAGTACTTC
CDR3: CASSELGTGVHSYEQYF

V: TRBV6-1
size: NA
D: NA
J: TRBJ1-5
DNA: TGTGCCAGCAGTGAGATCGGGGGTCAGCCCCAGCATTTT
CDR3: CASSEIGGQPQHF

V: TRBV7-8
size: NA
D: TRBD2
J: TRBJ2-1
DNA: TGTGCCAGCAGCATAGGGAGCGGGAGGGGGCCCAATGAGCAGTTCTTC
CDR3: CASSIGSGRGPNEQFF

V: TRBV14
size: NA
D: TRBD2
J: TRBJ2-5
DNA: TGTGCCAGCAGCGCCCCCGGGCTAGCGGGGCAAGAGACCCAGTACTTC
CDR3: CASSAPGLAGQETQYF

V: TRBV28
size: NA
D: TRBD1
J: TRBJ2-2
DNA: TGTGCCAGCAGCGCCGGGACAGGGGGGACCGGGGAGCTGTTTTTT
CDR3: CASSAGTGGTGELFF

V: TRBV5-6
size: NA
D: NA
J: TRBJ1-1
DNA: TGTGCCAGCAGCTTTCAGGGTGGCGTGAACACTGAAGCTTTCTTT
CDR3: CASSFQGGVNTEAFF

V: TRBV19
size: NA
D: TRBD1
J: TRBJ1-5
DNA: TGTGCCAGTAGTGCTTGGACAGGAGATTATAGCAATCAGCCCCAGCATTTT
CDR3: CASSAWTGDYSNQPQHF

V: TRBV4-1
size: NA
D: TRBD1
J: TRBJ1-5
DNA: TGCGCCAGCAGCCAGGGGACAGAACCAAATCAGCCCCAGCATTTT
CDR3: CASSQGTEPNQPQHF

V: TRBV19
size: NA
D: NA
J: TRBJ1-5
DNA: TGTGCCAGTAGTACTGAGGGCAGTTCGAGGGAGGCCCAGCATTTT
CDR3: CASSTEGSSREAQHF

V: TRBV28
size: NA
D: NA
J: TRBJ2-4
DNA: TGTGCCAGCAGTTTGAGAGGAGGAAACATTCAGTACTTC
CDR3: CASSLRGGNIQYF

V: TRBV7-2
size: NA
D: NA
J: TRBJ1-2
DNA: TGTGCCAGCAGCTTAGCGCCAGGCCTTAACTATGGCTACACCTTC
CDR3: CASSLAPGLNYGYTF

V: TRBV7-9
size: NA
D: NA
J: TRBJ1-1
DNA: TGTGCCAGCAGCTTAGTGTCGGACAGGAACACTGAAGCTTTCTTT
CDR3: CASSLVSDRNTEAFF

V: TRBV2
size: NA
D: NA
J: TRBJ1-2
DNA: TGTGCCAGCAGCCCCCAGGGGAAGAAAAACTATGGCTACACCTTC
CDR3: CASSPQGKKNYGYTF